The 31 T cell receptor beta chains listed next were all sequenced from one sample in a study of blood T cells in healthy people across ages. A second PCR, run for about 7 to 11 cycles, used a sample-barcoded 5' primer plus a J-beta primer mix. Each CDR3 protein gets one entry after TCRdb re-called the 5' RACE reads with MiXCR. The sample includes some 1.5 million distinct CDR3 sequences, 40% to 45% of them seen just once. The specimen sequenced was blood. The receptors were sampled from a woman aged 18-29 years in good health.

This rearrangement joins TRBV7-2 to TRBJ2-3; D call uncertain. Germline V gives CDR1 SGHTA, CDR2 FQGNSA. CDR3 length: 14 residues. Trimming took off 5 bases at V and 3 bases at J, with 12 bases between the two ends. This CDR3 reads CASSPRSTTDTQYF. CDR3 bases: TGTGCCAGCAGCCCCCGCTCTACGACAGATACGCAGTATTTT.

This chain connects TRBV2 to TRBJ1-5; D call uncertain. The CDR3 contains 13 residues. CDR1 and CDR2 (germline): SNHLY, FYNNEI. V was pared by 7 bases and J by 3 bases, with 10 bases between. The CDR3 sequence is CASTGEINQPQHF. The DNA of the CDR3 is TGTGCCAGCACGGGCGAGATCAATCAGCCCCAGCATTTT.

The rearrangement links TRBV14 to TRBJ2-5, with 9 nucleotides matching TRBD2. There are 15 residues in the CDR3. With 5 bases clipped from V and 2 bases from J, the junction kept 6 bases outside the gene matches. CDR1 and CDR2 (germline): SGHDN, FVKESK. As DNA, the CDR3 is TGTGCCAGCAGCGAGAGACTAGCGGAGCAAGAGACCCAGTACTTC. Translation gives CASSERLAEQETQYF.

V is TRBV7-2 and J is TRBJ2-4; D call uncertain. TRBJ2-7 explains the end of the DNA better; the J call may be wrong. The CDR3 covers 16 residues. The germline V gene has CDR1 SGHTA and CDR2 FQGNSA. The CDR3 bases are TGTGCCAGCAGCTCCCACCCATCCCGAGACTTGTACGAGCAGTACTTC. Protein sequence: CASSSHPSRDLYEQYF.

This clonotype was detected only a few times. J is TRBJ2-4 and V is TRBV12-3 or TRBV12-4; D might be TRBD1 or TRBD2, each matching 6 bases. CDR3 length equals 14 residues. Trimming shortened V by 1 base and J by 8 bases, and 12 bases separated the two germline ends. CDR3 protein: CASSLGGAWDIQYF. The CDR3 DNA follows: TGTGCCAGCAGTTTAGGGGGGGCCTGGGACATTCAGTACTTC.

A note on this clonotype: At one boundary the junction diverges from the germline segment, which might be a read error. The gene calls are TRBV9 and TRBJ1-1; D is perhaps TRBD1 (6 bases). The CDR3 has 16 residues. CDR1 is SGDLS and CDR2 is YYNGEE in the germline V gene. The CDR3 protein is CASSATSGTKNTGAFF. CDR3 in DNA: TGTGCCAGCAGCGCGACCTCCGGGACAAAGAACACTGGAGCTTTCTTT.

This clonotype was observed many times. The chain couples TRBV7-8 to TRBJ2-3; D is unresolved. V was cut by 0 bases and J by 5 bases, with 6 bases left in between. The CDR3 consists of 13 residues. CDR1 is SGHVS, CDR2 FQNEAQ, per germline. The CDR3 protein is CASSLALLDTQYF. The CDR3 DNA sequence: TGTGCCAGCAGCTTAGCGCTCTTAGATACGCAGTATTTT.

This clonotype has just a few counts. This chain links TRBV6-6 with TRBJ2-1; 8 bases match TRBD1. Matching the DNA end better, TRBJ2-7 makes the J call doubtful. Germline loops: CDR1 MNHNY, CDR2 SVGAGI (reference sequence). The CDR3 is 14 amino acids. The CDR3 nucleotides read TGTGCCAGCAGCGCCGGGACAGGTTACAATGAGCAGTACTTC. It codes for CASSAGTGYNEQYF.

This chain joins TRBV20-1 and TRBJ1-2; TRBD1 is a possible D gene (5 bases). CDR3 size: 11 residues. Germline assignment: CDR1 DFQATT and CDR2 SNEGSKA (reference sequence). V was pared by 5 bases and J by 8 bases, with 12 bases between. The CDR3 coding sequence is TGCAGTGCTGGTTCGAGGGACGGCTACACCTTC. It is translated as CSAGSRDGYTF.

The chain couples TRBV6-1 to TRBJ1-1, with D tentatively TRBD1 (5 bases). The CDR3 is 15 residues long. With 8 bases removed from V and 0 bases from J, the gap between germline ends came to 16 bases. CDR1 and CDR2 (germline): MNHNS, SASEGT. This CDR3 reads CASQAGPGLNTEAFF. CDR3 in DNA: TGTGCCAGCCAAGCGGGCCCGGGACTGAACACTGAAGCTTTCTTT.

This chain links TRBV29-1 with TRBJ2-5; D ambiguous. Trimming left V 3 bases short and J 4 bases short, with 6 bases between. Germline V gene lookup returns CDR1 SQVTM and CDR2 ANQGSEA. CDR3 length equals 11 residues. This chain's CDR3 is CSVDFAETQYF. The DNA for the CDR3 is TGCAGCGTTGACTTTGCAGAGACCCAGTACTTC. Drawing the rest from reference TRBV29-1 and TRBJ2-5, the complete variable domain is SAVISQKPSRDICQRGTSLTIQCQVDSQVTMMFWYRQQPGQSLTLIATANQGSEATYESGFVIDKFPISRPNLTFSTLTVSNMSPEDSSIYLCSVDFAETQYFGPGTRLLVL.

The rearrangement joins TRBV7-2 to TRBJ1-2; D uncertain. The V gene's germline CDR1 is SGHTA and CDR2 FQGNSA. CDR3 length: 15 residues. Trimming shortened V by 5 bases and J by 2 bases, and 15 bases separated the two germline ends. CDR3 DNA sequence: TGTGCCAGCAGCCCAAATCGTCACTTAAACTATGGCTACACCTTC. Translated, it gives CASSPNRHLNYGYTF. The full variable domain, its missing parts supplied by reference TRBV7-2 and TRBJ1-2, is GAGVSQSPSNKVTEKGKDVELRCDPISGHTALYWYRQSLGQGLEFLIYFQGNSAPDKSGLPSDRFSAERTGGSVSTLTIQRTQQEDSAVYLCASSPNRHLNYGYTFGSGTRLTVV.

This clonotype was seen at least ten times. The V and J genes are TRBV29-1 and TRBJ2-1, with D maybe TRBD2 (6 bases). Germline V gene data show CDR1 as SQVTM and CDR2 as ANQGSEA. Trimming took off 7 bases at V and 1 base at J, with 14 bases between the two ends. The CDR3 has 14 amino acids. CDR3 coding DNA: TGCAGCGCCGTCCGACTAGAGTCCTACAATGAGCAGTTCTTC. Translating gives CSAVRLESYNEQFF.

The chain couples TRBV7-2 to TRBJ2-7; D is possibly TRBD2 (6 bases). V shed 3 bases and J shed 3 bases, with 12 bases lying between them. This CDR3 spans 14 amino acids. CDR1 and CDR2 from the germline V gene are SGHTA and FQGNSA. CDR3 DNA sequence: TGTGCCAGCAGCTTGGGGAGGACATACTACGAGCAGTACTTC. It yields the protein CASSLGRTYYEQYF.

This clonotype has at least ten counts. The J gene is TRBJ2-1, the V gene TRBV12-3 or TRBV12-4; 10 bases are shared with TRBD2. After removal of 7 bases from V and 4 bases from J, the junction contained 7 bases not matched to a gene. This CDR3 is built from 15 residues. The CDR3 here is CASTLTSGPYNEQFF. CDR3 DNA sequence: TGTGCCAGCACACTGACTAGCGGGCCATACAATGAGCAGTTCTTC.

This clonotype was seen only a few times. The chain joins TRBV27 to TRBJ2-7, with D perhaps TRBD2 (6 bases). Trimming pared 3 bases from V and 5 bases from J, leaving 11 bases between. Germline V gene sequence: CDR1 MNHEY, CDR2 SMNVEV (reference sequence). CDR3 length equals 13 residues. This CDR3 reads CASSFLGSDEQYF. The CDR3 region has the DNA TGTGCCAGCAGTTTTCTCGGGAGTGACGAGCAGTACTTC.

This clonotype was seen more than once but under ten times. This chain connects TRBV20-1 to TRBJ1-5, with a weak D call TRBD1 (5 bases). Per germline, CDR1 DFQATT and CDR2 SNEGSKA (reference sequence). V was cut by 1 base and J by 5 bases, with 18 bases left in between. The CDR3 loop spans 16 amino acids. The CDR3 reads CSARGGPSRGDQPQHF. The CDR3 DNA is TGCAGTGCTAGAGGAGGTCCCTCCCGAGGGGATCAGCCCCAGCATTTT.

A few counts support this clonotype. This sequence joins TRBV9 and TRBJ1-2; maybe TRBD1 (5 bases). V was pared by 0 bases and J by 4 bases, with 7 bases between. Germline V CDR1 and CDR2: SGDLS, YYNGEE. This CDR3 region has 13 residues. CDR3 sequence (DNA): TGTGCCAGCAGCGTAGTAGGGACCTATGGCTACACCTTC. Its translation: CASSVVGTYGYTF.

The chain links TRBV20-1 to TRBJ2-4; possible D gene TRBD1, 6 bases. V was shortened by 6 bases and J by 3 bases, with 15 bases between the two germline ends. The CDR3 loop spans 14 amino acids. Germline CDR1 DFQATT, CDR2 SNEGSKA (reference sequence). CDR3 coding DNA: TGCAGTGCCAAAAAACAGGGAATCAAAAACATTCAGTACTTC. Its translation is CSAKKQGIKNIQYF.

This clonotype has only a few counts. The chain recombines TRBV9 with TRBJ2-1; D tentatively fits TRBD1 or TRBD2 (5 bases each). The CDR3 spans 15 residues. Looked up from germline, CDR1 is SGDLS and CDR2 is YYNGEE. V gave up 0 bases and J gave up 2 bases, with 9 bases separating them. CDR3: CASSVDGATYNEQFF. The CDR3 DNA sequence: TGTGCCAGCAGCGTAGACGGGGCTACCTACAATGAGCAGTTCTTC. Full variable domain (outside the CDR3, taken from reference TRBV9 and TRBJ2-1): DSGVTQTPKHLITATGQRVTLRCSPRSGDLSVYWYQQSLDQGLQFLIQYYNGEERAKGNILERFSAQQFPDLHSELNLSSLELGDSALYFCASSVDGATYNEQFFGPGTRLTVL.

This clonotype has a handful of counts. CDR3: CASSLGEIGTTYNEQFF. The CDR3 region has the DNA TGTGCCAGCAGCTTAGGGGAGATAGGTACAACCTACAATGAGCAGTTCTTC. The genes are TRBV7-9 and TRBJ2-1; D is perhaps TRBD2 (5 bases). Trimming took off 1 base at V and 2 bases at J, with 15 bases between the two ends. The CDR3 has 17 residues. Germline-derived CDR1 and CDR2 are SEHNR and FQNEAQ (reference sequence). The variable domain in full, completed from reference TRBV7-9 and TRBJ2-1, reads DTGVSQNPRHKITKRGQNVTFRCDPISEHNRLYWYRQTLGQGPEFLTYFQNEAQLEKSRLLSDRFSAERPKGSFSTLEIQRTEQGDSAMYLCASSLGEIGTTYNEQFFGPGTRLTVL.

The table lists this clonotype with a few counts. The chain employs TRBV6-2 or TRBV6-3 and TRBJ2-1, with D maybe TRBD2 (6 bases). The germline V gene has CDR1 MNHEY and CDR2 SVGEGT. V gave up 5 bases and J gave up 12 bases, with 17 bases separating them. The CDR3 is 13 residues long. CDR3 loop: CASSRGNPRAQFF. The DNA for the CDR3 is TGTGCCAGCAGTCGGGGGAACCCTCGGGCGCAGTTCTTC.

The chain's CDR3 is CASSLFSDPYEQYF. Here the CDR3 DNA reads TGTGCCAGCAGCTTGTTTAGCGACCCCTACGAGCAGTACTTC. The chain is built from TRBV5-4 and TRBJ2-7; possibly TRBD2 for D (5 bases). V shed 1 base and J shed 2 bases, with 10 bases lying between them. From germline, CDR1 is SGHNT and CDR2 YYREEE (reference sequence). The CDR3 covers 14 residues.

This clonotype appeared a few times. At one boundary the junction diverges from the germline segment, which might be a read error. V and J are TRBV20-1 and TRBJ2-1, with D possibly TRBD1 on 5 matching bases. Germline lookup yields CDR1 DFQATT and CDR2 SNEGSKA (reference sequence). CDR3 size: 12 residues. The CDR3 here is CSARDRGDEEFF. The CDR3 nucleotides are TGCAGTGCTAGAGATAGGGGTGATGAGGAGTTCTTC.

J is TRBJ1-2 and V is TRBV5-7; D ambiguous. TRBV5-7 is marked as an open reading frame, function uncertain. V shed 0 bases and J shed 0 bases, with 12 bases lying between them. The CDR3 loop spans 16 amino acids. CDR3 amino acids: CASSLAEVWANYGYTF. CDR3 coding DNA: TGTGCCAGCAGCTTGGCCGAAGTGTGGGCTAACTATGGCTACACCTTC.

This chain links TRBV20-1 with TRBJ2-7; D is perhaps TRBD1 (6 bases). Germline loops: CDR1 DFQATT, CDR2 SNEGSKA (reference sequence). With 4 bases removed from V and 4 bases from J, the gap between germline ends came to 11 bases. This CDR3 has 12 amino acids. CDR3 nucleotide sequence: TGCAGTGCTACCAGACAGGATTACGAGCAGTACTTC. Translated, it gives CSATRQDYEQYF.

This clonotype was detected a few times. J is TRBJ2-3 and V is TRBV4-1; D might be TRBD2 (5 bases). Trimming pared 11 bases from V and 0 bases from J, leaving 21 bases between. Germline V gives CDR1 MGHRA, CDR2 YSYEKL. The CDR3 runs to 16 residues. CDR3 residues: CACASDTGYSTDTQYF. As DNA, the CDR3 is TGCGCCTGCGCCTCTGATACGGGGTATAGCACAGATACGCAGTATTTT.

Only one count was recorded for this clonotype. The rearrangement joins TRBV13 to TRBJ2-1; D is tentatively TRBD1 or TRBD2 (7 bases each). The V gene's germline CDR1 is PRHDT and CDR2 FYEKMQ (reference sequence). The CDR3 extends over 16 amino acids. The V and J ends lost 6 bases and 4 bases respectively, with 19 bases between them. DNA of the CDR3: TGTGCCAGCAGACCTACCGGGACAGCGGGGTACAATGAGCAGTTCTTC. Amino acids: CASRPTGTAGYNEQFF.

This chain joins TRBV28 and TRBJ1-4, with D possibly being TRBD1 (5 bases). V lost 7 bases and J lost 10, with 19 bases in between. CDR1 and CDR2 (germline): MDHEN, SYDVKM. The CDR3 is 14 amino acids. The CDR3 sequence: CASTTGTLVGKLFF. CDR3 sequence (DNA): TGTGCCAGCACCACCGGGACTTTAGTCGGAAAACTGTTTTTT.

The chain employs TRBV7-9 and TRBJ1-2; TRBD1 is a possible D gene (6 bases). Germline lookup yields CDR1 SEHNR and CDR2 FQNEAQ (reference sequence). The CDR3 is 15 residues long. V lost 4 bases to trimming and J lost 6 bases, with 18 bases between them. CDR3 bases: TGTGCCAGCAGCTCCCTCGAGGGGGAAGCAAATGGCTACACCTTC. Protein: CASSSLEGEANGYTF. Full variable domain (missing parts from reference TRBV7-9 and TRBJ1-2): DTGVSQNPRHKITKRGQNVTFRCDPISEHNRLYWYRQTLGQGPEFLTYFQNEAQLEKSRLLSDRFSAERPKGSFSTLEIQRTEQGDSAMYLCASSSLEGEANGYTFGSGTRLTVV.

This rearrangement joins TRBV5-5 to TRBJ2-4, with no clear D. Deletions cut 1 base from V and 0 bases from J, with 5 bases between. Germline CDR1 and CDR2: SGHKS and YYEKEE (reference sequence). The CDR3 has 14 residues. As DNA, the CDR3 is TGTGCCAGCAGCTTGATCCTAGCCAAAAACATTCAGTACTTC. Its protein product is CASSLILAKNIQYF.